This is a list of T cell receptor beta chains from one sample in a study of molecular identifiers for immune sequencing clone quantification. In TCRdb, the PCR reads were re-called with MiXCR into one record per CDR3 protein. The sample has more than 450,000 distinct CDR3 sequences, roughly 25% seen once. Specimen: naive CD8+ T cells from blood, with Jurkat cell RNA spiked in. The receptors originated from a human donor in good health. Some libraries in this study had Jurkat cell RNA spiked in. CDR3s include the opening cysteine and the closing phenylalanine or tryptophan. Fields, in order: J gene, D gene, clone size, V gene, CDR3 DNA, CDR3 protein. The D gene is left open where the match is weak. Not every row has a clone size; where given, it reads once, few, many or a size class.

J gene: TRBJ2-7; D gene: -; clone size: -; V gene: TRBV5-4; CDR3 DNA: TGTGCCAGCAGACGGTCGGGGGAGCTTCCCGAGCAGTACTTC; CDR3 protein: CASRRSGELPEQYF
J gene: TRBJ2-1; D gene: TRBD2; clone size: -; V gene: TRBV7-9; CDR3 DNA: TGTGCCAGCAGCCCAGTGGGGACTAGATCCATCAATGAGCAGTTCTTC; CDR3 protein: CASSPVGTRSINEQFF
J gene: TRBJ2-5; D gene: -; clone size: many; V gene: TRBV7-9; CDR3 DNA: TGTGCCAGCAGCTTATTACTCCAAGAGACCCAGTACTTC; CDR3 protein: CASSLLLQETQYF
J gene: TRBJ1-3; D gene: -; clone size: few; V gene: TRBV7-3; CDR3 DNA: TGTGCCAGCAGCTTTGGTACTGGAAACACCATATATTTT; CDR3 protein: CASSFGTGNTIYF
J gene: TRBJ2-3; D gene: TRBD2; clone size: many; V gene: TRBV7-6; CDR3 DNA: TGTGCCAGCAGCTCCACCCGGTCCTGGACTAGCGGGAGAGGGTCAGATACGCAGTATTTT; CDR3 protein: CASSSTRSWTSGRGSDTQYF
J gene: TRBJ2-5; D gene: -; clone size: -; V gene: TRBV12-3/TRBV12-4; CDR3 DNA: TGTGCCAGCAGTTTTATTAGCCCAGAAGAGACCCAGTACTTC; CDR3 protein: CASSFISPEETQYF
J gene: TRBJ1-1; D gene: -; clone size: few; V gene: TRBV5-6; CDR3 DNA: TGTGCCAGCAGCTTGGCCGCAGACGGGGGGGACACTGAAGCTTTCTTT; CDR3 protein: CASSLAADGGDTEAFF
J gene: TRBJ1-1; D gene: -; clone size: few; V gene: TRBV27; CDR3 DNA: TGTGCCAGCAGTTTTTCTGGGTTTGGAAGCACTGAAGCTTTCTTT; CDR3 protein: CASSFSGFGSTEAFF
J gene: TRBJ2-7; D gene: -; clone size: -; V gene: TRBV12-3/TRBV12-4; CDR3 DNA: TGTGCCAGCAGTTTGCGGGACAACTCCTACGAGCAGTACTTC; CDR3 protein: CASSLRDNSYEQYF
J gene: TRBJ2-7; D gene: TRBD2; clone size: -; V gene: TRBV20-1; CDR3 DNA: TGCAGTGCTAGAGATAGCCGGTCTAGCGGGAGAGTATACGAGCAGTACTTC; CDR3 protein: CSARDSRSSGRVYEQYF
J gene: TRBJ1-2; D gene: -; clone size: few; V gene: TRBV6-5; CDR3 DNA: TGTGCCAGCAGAATAGGGTGGGGGTATGGCTACACCTTC; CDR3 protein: CASRIGWGYGYTF
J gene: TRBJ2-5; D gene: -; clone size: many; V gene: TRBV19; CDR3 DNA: TGTGCCAGTAGTACCCGGACGGTCCAAGAGACCCAGTACTTC; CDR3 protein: CASSTRTVQETQYF
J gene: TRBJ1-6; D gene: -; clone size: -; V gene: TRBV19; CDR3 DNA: TGTGCCAGTAGTACGACAGGCTGGAATTCACCCATCCACTTT; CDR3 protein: CASSTTGWNSPIHF
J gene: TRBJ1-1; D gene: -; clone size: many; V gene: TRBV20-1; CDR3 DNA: TGCAGTGCTAGTCATCCGGGGGCGCGGAACACTGAAGCTTTCTTT; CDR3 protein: CSASHPGARNTEAFF
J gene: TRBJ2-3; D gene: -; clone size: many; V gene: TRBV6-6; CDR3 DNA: TGTGCCAGCAGCCTGCCCTACACAGATACGCAGTATTTT; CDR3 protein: CASSLPYTDTQYF
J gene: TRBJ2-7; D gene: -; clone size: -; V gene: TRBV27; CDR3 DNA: TGTGCCAGCAGTCCATTGACGAGCTTCTACGAGCAGTACTTC; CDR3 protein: CASSPLTSFYEQYF
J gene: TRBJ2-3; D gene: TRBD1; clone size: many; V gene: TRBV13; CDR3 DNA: TGTGCCAGCAGCCAGGACAGGGCCCCAAATACGCAGTATTTT; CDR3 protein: CASSQDRAPNTQYF
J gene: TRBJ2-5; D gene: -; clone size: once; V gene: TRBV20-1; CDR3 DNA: TGCAGTGCTAGAGTACGGATCGAAGAGACCCAGTACTTC; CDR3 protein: CSARVRIEETQYF
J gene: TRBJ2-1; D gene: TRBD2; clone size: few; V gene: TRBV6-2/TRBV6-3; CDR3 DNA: TGTGCCAGCAGGAGACTAGCGGGGGGTTACAATGAGCAGTTCTTC; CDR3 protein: CASRRLAGGYNEQFF
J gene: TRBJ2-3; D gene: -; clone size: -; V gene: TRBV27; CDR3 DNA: TGTGCCAGCAGGACTCTGGAAAGCACAGCTCCGCAGTATTTT; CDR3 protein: CASRTLESTAPQYF
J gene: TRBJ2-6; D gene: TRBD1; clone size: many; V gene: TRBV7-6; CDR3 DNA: TGTGCCAGCAGCTTAACAAGGACAGGGTTAAGCTTTGGGGCCAACGTCCTGACTTTC; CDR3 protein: CASSLTRTGLSFGANVLTF
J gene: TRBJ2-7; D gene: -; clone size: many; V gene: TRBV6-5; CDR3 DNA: TGTGCCAGCAGTTACTCGAGGAATTACGAGCAGTACTTC; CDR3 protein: CASSYSRNYEQYF
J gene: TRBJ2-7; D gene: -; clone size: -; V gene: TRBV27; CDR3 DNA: TGTGCCAGCGGGAACCCCTACGAGCAGTACTTC; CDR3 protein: CASGNPYEQYF
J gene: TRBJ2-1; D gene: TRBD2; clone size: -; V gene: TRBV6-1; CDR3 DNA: TGTGCCAGCAGGGGGGGGACTAGCCCCCCCAATGAGCAGTTCTTC; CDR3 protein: CASRGGTSPPNEQFF
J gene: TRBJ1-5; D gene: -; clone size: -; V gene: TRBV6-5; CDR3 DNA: TGTGCCAGCAGTTACGTGGGGGGGCAGCACCAGCATTTT; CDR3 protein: CASSYVGGQHQHF
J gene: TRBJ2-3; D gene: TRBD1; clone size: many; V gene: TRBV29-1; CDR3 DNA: TGCAGCGTGCCGGGACAGATCCCAGATACGCAGTATTTT; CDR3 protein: CSVPGQIPDTQYF
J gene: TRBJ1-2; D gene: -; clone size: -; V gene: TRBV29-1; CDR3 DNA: TGCAGCGCCACAGAGGGACGAGCAACTAACTATGGCTACACCTTC; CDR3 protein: CSATEGRATNYGYTF
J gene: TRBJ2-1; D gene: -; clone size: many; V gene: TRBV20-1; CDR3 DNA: TGCAGTGCTAGAGATGAGGGGAATGAGCAGTTCTTC; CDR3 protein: CSARDEGNEQFF
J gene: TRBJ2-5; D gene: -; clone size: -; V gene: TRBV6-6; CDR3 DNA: TGTGCCAGCAGAGAAGGAGCAGGCTTCTTCTTGGAGACCCAGTACTTC; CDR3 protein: CASREGAGFFLETQYF
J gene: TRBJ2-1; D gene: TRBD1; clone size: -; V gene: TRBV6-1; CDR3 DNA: TGTGCCAGCAGTGAAGTAGGTTGGACAGGACACTCCTACAATGAGCAGTTCTTC; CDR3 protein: CASSEVGWTGHSYNEQFF
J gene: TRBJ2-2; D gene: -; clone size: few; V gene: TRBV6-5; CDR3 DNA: TGTGCCAGCACCCCCGGCAGGGTGAACACCGGGGAGCTGTTTTTT; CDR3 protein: CASTPGRVNTGELFF
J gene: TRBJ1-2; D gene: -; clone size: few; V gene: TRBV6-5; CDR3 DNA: TGTGCCAGCAGTTACAGTGGGACCGGAGGCTACACCTTC; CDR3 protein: CASSYSGTGGYTF
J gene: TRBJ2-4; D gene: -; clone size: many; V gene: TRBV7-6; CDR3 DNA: TGTGCCAGCAGCCCAGTAGGGGGGCGGGCGAACATTCAGTACTTC; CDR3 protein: CASSPVGGRANIQYF
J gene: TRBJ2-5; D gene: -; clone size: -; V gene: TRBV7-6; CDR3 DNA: TGTGCCAGCAGCTCCTCCTACAGATACCAAGAGACCCAGTACTTC; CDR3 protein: CASSSSYRYQETQYF
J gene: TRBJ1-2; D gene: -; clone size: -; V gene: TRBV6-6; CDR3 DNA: TGTGCCAGCAGTTATACGGGGCAGGGGAGTGGCTACACCTTC; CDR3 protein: CASSYTGQGSGYTF
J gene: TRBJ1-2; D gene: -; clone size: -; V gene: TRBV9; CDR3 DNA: TGTGCCAGCAGCGTAGGGGGAGGGGTCTATGGCTACACCTTC; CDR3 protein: CASSVGGGVYGYTF
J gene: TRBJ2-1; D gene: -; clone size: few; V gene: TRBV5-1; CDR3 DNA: TGCGCCAGCAGCTTGGTTAACAGGCTCTACAATGAGCAGTTCTTC; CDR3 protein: CASSLVNRLYNEQFF
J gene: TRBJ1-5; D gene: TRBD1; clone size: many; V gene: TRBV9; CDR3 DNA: TGTGCCAGCAGCCCCGGACAGGGGGCGTATCAGCCCCAGCATTTT; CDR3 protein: CASSPGQGAYQPQHF
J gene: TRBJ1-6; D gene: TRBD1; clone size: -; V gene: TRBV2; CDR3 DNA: TGTGCCAGCAGTCGGACAGGGGGCGTTTCACCCCTCCACTTT; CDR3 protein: CASSRTGGVSPLHF
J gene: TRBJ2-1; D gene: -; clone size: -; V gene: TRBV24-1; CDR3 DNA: TGTGCCACCAGTGATTTCAGGGGCTCCTACAATGAGCAGTTCTTC; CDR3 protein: CATSDFRGSYNEQFF
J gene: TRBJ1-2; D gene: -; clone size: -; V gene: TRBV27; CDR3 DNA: TGTGCCAGCAGTTTAACTCAGGGGTTATATGGCTACACCTTC; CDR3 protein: CASSLTQGLYGYTF
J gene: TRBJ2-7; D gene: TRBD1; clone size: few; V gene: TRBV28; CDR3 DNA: TGTGCCAGCAGTTTAGGGTACCCGGGACAGCAAATATCCTACGAGCAGTACTTC; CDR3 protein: CASSLGYPGQQISYEQYF
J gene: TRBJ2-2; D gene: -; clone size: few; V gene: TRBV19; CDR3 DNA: TGTGCCAGTAGCACGGGGGCGCGGGCCACCGGGGAGCTGTTTTTT; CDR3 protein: CASSTGARATGELFF
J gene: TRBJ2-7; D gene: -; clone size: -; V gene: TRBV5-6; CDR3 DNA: TGTGCCAGCGGCTTGTGGGGGGCCTACGAGCAGTACTTC; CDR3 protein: CASGLWGAYEQYF
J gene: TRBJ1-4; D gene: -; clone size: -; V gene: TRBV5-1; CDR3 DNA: TGCGCCAGCAGCTTGGAAGGGCCTACCCTCCCCAATGAAAAACTGTATTTT; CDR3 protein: CASSLEGPTLPNEKLYF
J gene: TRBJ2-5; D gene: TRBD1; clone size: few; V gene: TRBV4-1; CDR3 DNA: TGCGCCAGCAGCCAACGACAGGGATTAGAGACCCAGTACTTC; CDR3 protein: CASSQRQGLETQYF